A single sample is the source of the 27 T cell receptor beta chains below, sequenced in a study of control samples from healthy donors and cancer patients. Measured with immunoSEQ multiplex PCR; TCRdb has only the in-frame clones, and not every one. The sample contains fewer than 500,000 clones, over 75% of which appear only once. Sequencing was performed on PBMCs. Every receptor here comes from a man aged 35 to 55 with head and neck cancer.

V gene TRBV4-3 combines with J gene TRBJ2-7; tentative D call: TRBD1 (5 bases). Germline V gene sequence: CDR1 LGHNA, CDR2 YSLEER. The ends were cut back, 0 bases at V and 5 bases at J, with 11 bases in the middle. The CDR3 spans 14 residues. CDR3 sequence reads: CASSQEGARDEQYF. CDR3 DNA sequence: TGCGCCAGCAGCCAAGAAGGGGCTAGGGACGAGCAGTACTTC.

The count of this clone is one. The chain has TRBV11-2 and TRBJ1-1, with D unclear. Deletions cut 5 bases from V and 5 bases from J, with 9 bases between. CDR1 SGHAT and CDR2 FQNNGV come from the germline V gene. The CDR3 extends over 12 amino acids. This CDR3 is CASSVEWTEAFF. CDR3 DNA: TGTGCCAGCAGCGTCGAGTGGACTGAAGCTTTCTTT.

The gene calls are TRBV11-2 and TRBJ2-1; 9 positions match TRBD2. The CDR3 has 15 amino acids. V lost 7 bases and J lost 7; bases outside the gene matches: 11. Germline lookup yields CDR1 SGHAT and CDR2 FQNNGV. The CDR3 spells CASTRAGTSSNEQFF. The CDR3 DNA is TGTGCCAGCACCCGCGCCGGGACTAGCTCGAATGAGCAGTTCTTC.

The rearrangement links TRBV10-2 to TRBJ2-1, with D perhaps assigned TRBD1 or TRBD2 (6 bases each). Trimming removed 4 bases from V and 3 bases from J, with 10 bases in between. CDR1 is WSHSY and CDR2 is SAAADI in the germline V gene. The CDR3 spans 14 residues. The CDR3: CASSVGGLYNEQFF. The DNA for the CDR3 is TGCGCCAGCAGTGTGGGGGGCCTCTACAATGAGCAGTTCTTC.

The CDR3: CAWRDSRNTEAFF. CDR3 sequence (DNA): TGTGCCTGGCGGGACAGCAGGAACACTGAAGCTTTCTTT. This chain joins TRBV30 and TRBJ1-1; 7 bases align to TRBD1. In germline, CDR1 is GTSNPN, CDR2 SVGIG (reference sequence). CDR3 length equals 13 residues. The ends lost 5 bases at V and 1 base at J; junction bases unmatched: 4.

The chain couples TRBV5-1 to TRBJ1-1; D not certain. Trimming took off 1 base at V and 8 bases at J, with 15 bases between the two ends. The CDR3 length is 14 residues. Germline assignment: CDR1 SGHRS and CDR2 YFSETQ. The CDR3 sequence: CASSLSGLKLEAFF. CDR3 DNA sequence: TGCGCCAGCAGCTTGTCAGGCCTGAAATTAGAAGCTTTCTTT.

About this clone: This specimen includes other DNA sequences encoding the same CDR3. J is TRBJ1-5 and V is TRBV28; weak D call: TRBD1 (5 bases). The CDR3 has 12 amino acids. Germline V gene data show CDR1 as MDHEN and CDR2 as SYDVKM. V was cut by 2 bases and J by 6 bases, with 5 bases left in between. The CDR3 reads CASSLGGQPQHF. DNA for the CDR3: TGTGCCAGCAGTTTAGGGGGTCAGCCCCAGCATTTT.

The chain joins TRBV7-8 to TRBJ1-5, with 7 bases identical to TRBD1. The CDR3 totals 15 residues. The ends lost 0 bases at V and 5 bases at J; junction bases unmatched: 4. Germline V gives CDR1 SGHVS, CDR2 FQNEAQ. The chain's CDR3 is CASSLAARGYQPQHF. In nucleotides, the CDR3 is TGTGCCAGCAGCTTAGCAGCCAGGGGGTATCAGCCCCAGCATTTT.

V and J are TRBV19 and TRBJ1-2; the D is unclear. This CDR3 has 15 residues. Germline V lookup: CDR1 LNHDA, CDR2 SQIVND (reference sequence). Deletions cut 3 bases from V and 3 bases from J, with 14 bases between. CDR3 residues: CASSIVLGGDYGYTF. For the CDR3, the DNA is TGTGCCAGTAGTATCGTCCTCGGCGGAGACTATGGCTACACCTTC.

V is TRBV12-3 or TRBV12-4 and J is TRBJ2-3; D is undetermined. This CDR3 comprises 12 residues. Trimming pared 5 bases from V and 5 bases from J, leaving 8 bases between. CDR3 amino acids: CASSPTVDTQYF. The CDR3 DNA sequence: TGTGCCAGCAGTCCTACAGTAGATACGCAGTATTTT.

CDR3 DNA sequence: TGTGCCATCAGTGAGTCGATTTCGACGGGGGCCGGGGAGCTGTTTTTT. Protein product: CAISESISTGAGELFF. V gene TRBV10-3 combines with J gene TRBJ2-2; weak D call: TRBD2 (6 bases). Germline V gene lookup returns CDR1 ENHRY and CDR2 SYGVKD. This CDR3 is built from 16 residues. Trimming took 0 bases from V and 6 from J, leaving 14 bases between them.

The table lists this clone with a count of one. This chain uses TRBV29-1 with TRBJ2-3; D is uncertain. The CDR3 has 12 residues. V was clipped by 6 bases and J by 2 bases, with 9 bases between them. CDR1 is SQVTM, CDR2 ANQGSEA, per germline. CDR3 amino acids: CSVPQDTDTQYF. CDR3 DNA: TGCAGCGTGCCCCAGGACACAGATACGCAGTATTTT.

J is TRBJ1-1 and V is TRBV4-1; a possible D gene is TRBD1 (6 bases). V lost 2 bases and J lost 2, with 9 bases in between. The V gene's germline CDR1 is MGHRA and CDR2 YSYEKL. CDR3 length: 14 amino acids. Here the CDR3 DNA reads TGCGCCAGCAGCCAACGGGACACCAACACTGAAGCTTTCTTT. Translated, it gives CASSQRDTNTEAFF.

The chain uses TRBV5-6 and TRBJ1-2; D gene ambiguous. The CDR3 has 13 amino acids. Trimming left V 2 bases short and J 2 bases short, with 7 bases between. CDR1 is SGHDT and CDR2 is YYEEEE in the germline V gene. CDR3 nucleotide sequence: TGTGCCAGCAGCTTCGACACCAACTATGGCTACACCTTC. Translation gives CASSFDTNYGYTF.

J is TRBJ2-7 and V is TRBV28; 14 positions match TRBD2. The junction had 15 bases not matched to a gene; V was cut back by 8 bases and J by 3 bases. Germline V gene sequence: CDR1 MDHEN, CDR2 SYDVKM. The CDR3 spans 18 residues. CDR3 coding DNA: TGTGCCAGCGGACAAGGACTAGCGGGAGGACTTGACTTCTACGAGCAGTACTTC. Residues: CASGQGLAGGLDFYEQYF. Looking up the rest from reference TRBV28 and TRBJ2-7 gives the full variable domain: DVKVTQSSRYLVKRTGEKVFLECVQDMDHENMFWYRQDPGLGLRLIYFSYDVKMKEKGDIPEGYSVSREKKERFSLILESASTNQTSMYLCASGQGLAGGLDFYEQYFGPGTRLTVT.

The chain's CDR3 is CASSPRQRSSTDTQYF. The CDR3 DNA follows: TGTGCCAGCTCACCGAGACAGAGATCTAGCACAGATACGCAGTATTTT. This chain connects TRBV18 to TRBJ2-3; D may be TRBD1 (5 bases). Trimming cost V 3 bases and J 0 bases, with 13 bases left between them. This CDR3 spans 16 amino acids. In germline, CDR1 is KGHSH, CDR2 LQKENI.

This chain joins TRBV19 and TRBJ2-5; D is perhaps TRBD1 (5 bases). This CDR3 has 12 residues. Deletions cut 6 bases from V and 5 bases from J, with 10 bases between. Per germline, CDR1 LNHDA and CDR2 SQIVND (reference sequence). This CDR3 is CASRDNGETQYF. In DNA, the CDR3 is TGTGCCAGTAGGGACAATGGGGAGACCCAGTACTTC.

This clone occurred a few times. The chain links TRBV7-8 to TRBJ2-3, with D uncertain. Germline V gene data show CDR1 as SGHVS and CDR2 as FQNEAQ. Trimming removed 5 bases at V and 6 bases at J, with 12 bases between. The length of the CDR3 is 13 residues. The CDR3 region has the DNA TGTGCCAGCAGCCCCCCCTTTTTGGATACGCAGTATTTT. Encoded protein: CASSPPFLDTQYF.

This chain links TRBV28 with TRBJ2-7; tentatively, D is TRBD1 (6 bases). Germline V gene lookup returns CDR1 MDHEN and CDR2 SYDVKM. The CDR3 has 15 residues. Trimming took off 5 bases at V and 2 bases at J, with 16 bases between the two ends. Here the CDR3 reads CASSLRTVGPYEQYF. The CDR3 DNA is TGTGCCAGCAGTCTCAGGACAGTGGGTCCCTACGAGCAGTACTTC.

The chain joins TRBV7-2 to TRBJ2-5, with 11 bases fitting TRBD2. V lost 4 bases and J lost 4; bases outside the gene matches: 2. This CDR3 has 14 amino acids. From germline, CDR1 is SGHTA and CDR2 FQGNSA. The DNA for the CDR3 is TGTGCCAGCAGCTCACTAGCGGGGGCAGAGACCCAGTACTTC. Translating gives CASSSLAGAETQYF.

The chain is built from TRBV28 and TRBJ2-7; D tentatively reads TRBD1 or TRBD2 (6 bases each). The CDR3 runs to 17 residues. Trimming took 7 bases from V and 0 from J, leaving 22 bases between them. Germline CDR1 reads MDHEN; CDR2 reads SYDVKM. The chain's CDR3 is CASTDLGGSATSYEQYF. The DNA for the CDR3 is TGTGCCAGCACAGACCTAGGGGGGTCCGCGACCTCCTACGAGCAGTACTTC.

This clone was observed a few times. The chain links TRBV2 to TRBJ2-3; no reliable D call. CDR1 and CDR2 from the germline V gene are SNHLY and FYNNEI. With 0 bases removed from V and 0 bases from J, the gap between germline ends came to 4 bases. The CDR3 is 14 residues long. The CDR3 nucleotides are TGTGCCAGCAGTGAAGCGAGTAGCACAGATACGCAGTATTTT. This gives the protein CASSEASSTDTQYF.

This clone has a handful of counts. The chain is built from TRBV28 and TRBJ2-7, with TRBD2 as a possible D gene (5 bases). This CDR3 contains 13 residues. Germline V gene sequence: CDR1 MDHEN, CDR2 SYDVKM. Trimming left V 5 bases short and J 0 bases short, with 8 bases between. For the CDR3, the DNA is TGTGCCAGCAGTGTAGGACTCTCCTACGAGCAGTACTTC. Its translation is CASSVGLSYEQYF.

The chain recombines TRBV7-2 with TRBJ1-6; D remains unclear. V lost 1 base, J lost 9 bases, and 7 bases lay in between. The length of the CDR3 is 13 residues. In germline, CDR1 is SGHTA, CDR2 FQGNSA. DNA for the CDR3: TGTGCCAGCAGCTTAGACTATGCTTCACCCCTCCACTTT. It encodes CASSLDYASPLHF.

This chain connects TRBV6-4 to TRBJ2-2; the D is unclear. V was shortened by 0 bases and J by 1 base, with 9 bases between the two germline ends. The CDR3 spans 16 residues. Germline V gene data show CDR1 as MRHNA and CDR2 as SNTAGT. The DNA of the CDR3 is TGTGCCAGCAGTGACTCGCCCGGGCGGAACACCGGGGAGCTGTTTTTT. Its translation: CASSDSPGRNTGELFF.

This chain links TRBV29-1 with TRBJ1-2; maybe TRBD1 (6 bases). The germline gives CDR1 SQVTM, CDR2 ANQGSEA. There are 14 residues in the CDR3. V lost 7 bases and J 9 bases, leaving 24 bases between the germline ends. CDR3 protein: CSAALFAGVRSYTF. In DNA, the CDR3 is TGCAGCGCAGCGTTGTTTGCAGGGGTTAGGAGCTACACCTTC.

The chain joins TRBV11-1 to TRBJ2-1; no clear D gene. This CDR3 has 12 amino acids. The V and J ends lost 3 bases and 8 bases respectively, with 8 bases between them. CDR1 is SGHAT, CDR2 FQDESV, per germline (reference sequence). The CDR3 loop reads CASSLGVHEQFF. CDR3 DNA: TGTGCCAGCAGCTTGGGTGTACATGAGCAGTTCTTC.